This T cell receptor beta chain was documented in a study of CD8 T cells in ankylosing spondylitis. Overall study findings and caveats: Matched ankylosing spondylitis synovial fluid reportedly showed significant enrichment of disease-linked clones. Ankylosing spondylitis blood appeared to carry a characteristic TCR beta motif of several highly homologous variants. Earlier reports found some motif variants in synovial fluid and blood in reactive arthritis.

In the case of this clonotype: Its antigen is not identified.

The CDR3 covers 17 residues. The junction had 7 bases not matched to a gene; V was cut back by 4 bases and J by 3 bases. The germline gives CDR1 SGHVS, CDR2 FQNEAQ. In making TCR beta libraries, quantitative 5'-RACE with molecular barcodes was used. One entry per CDR3 protein, called by TCRdb with MiXCR from the 5' RACE reads. The sample yields 300,000 to 400,000 distinct CDR3 sequences, under 15% seen once. This sequence originates from a male donor with ankylosing spondylitis or in good health (not recorded which). The material sequenced was blood, either unsorted or a sorted T cell fraction (not recorded which). The gene calls are TRBV7-8 and TRBJ2-1, with 12 positions matching TRBD2. CDR3 coding DNA: TGTGCCAGCAGCTCCTCTCTAGCGGGGGGGCTCTACAATGAGCAGTTCTTC. Its protein product is CASSSSLAGGLYNEQFF.